What follows are 23 T cell receptor beta chains derived from one specimen sequenced in a study of graft-versus-host responses after intestinal transplantation. TCRdb's copy holds only in-frame clones and misses some; the assay was immunoSEQ multiplex PCR. The table includes 84,000 or so clones, approximately 92% detected once. What these receptors recognize is not known. The material was unstimulated CD4+ T cells sorted from spleen or lymph node cells, obtained before intestinal transplant. The receptors shown here come from a human donor who received an intestinal transplant.

The gene calls are TRBV2 and TRBJ1-5, with TRBD1 matching over 7 bases. Germline-derived CDR1 and CDR2 are SNHLY and FYNNEI. The CDR3 is 15 amino acids. The ends lost 6 bases at V and 2 bases at J; junction bases unmatched: 7. The CDR3 coding sequence is TGTGCCAGCAGCGAACAGGGGCTCGGCAATCAGCCCCAGCATTTT. It translates to CASSEQGLGNQPQHF.

This chain joins TRBV10-1 and TRBJ1-5, with D unresolved. Per germline, CDR1 WNHNN and CDR2 SYGVQD (reference sequence). The CDR3 consists of 13 residues. V was cut by 2 bases and J by 1 base, with 3 bases left in between. The CDR3 protein is CASSERSNQPQHF. The CDR3 DNA follows: TGCGCCAGCAGTGAGAGGAGCAATCAGCCCCAGCATTTT.

The chain links TRBV5-1 to TRBJ2-2, with TRBD2 matching over 12 bases. J lost 4 bases, V lost 5 bases, and 3 bases had no gene match. This CDR3 is 15 amino acids long. The germline gives CDR1 SGHRS, CDR2 YFSETQ. CDR3: CASRRTSGITGELFF. CDR3 in DNA: TGCGCCAGCAGGAGGACTAGCGGGATCACCGGGGAGCTGTTTTTT.

The chain uses TRBV19 and TRBJ2-7; D may correspond to TRBD1 or TRBD2 (5 bases each). Germline CDR1 is LNHDA and CDR2 is SQIVND (reference sequence). The CDR3 consists of 14 residues. V was trimmed by 7 bases and J by 8 bases, leaving 21 bases between them. The CDR3 sequence is CASTVTQGVIKQYF. CDR3 nucleotides: TGTGCCAGTACAGTGACGCAGGGAGTAATTAAGCAGTACTTC.

The chain employs TRBV18 and TRBJ2-2, with TRBD2 as a possible D gene (6 bases). The V gene lost 6 bases and the J gene lost 0 bases, with 14 bases spanning the gap. Germline loops: CDR1 KGHSH, CDR2 LQKENI. This CDR3 is 16 amino acids long. The CDR3 nucleotides read TGTGCCAGCTCTCGGGGGTCCCAGGCGAACACCGGGGAGCTGTTTTTT. This gives the protein CASSRGSQANTGELFF.

This clone was counted once. The V call is TRBV10-2, the J call TRBJ1-1; a weak D match, TRBD1 (5 bases). Germline CDR1 WSHSY, CDR2 SAAADI. CDR3 length: 14 residues. V lost 6 bases and J lost 2, with 13 bases in between. CDR3 DNA sequence: TGCGCCAGCAGCGAGACGAGGGGCAACACTGAAGCTTTCTTT. It specifies CASSETRGNTEAFF.

The chain has TRBV28 and TRBJ1-1, with D uncertain. CDR1 and CDR2 from the germline V gene are MDHEN and SYDVKM. CDR3 length: 18 residues. The V end was cut by 6 bases, the J end by 1 base, with 24 bases between. CDR3 in DNA: TGTGCCAGCAGCTCAAACTCTCCTCTCTGGAAGACGAACACTGAAGCTTTCTTT. Protein: CASSSNSPLWKTNTEAFF.

The chain uses TRBV29-1 and TRBJ2-1, with D tentatively TRBD2 (6 bases). CDR1 and CDR2 from the germline V gene are SQVTM and ANQGSEA. Trimming took 3 bases from V and 10 from J, leaving 10 bases between them. This CDR3 is 11 amino acids long. The CDR3 loop is CSVDLGREQFF. CDR3 nucleotide sequence: TGCAGCGTTGACCTGGGGAGGGAGCAGTTCTTC.

This sequence joins TRBV12-2 and TRBJ1-2; TRBD1 is the table's D call, not checked against the DNA. TRBV12-2 is noted as a pseudogene. The CDR3 has 17 residues. In DNA form, the CDR3 reads TGTGCAAGTCGCTTAAACCACGGGACAGGGTCCTGCTATGGCTACACCTTC. This gives the protein CASRLNHGTGSCYGYTF.

The chain couples TRBV7-9 to TRBJ1-4; the D gene is possibly TRBD1 (6 bases). The V end lost 5 bases, the J end lost 5 bases, and 18 bases lay between the germline ends. The CDR3 is 16 amino acids. Germline V gene lookup returns CDR1 SEHNR and CDR2 FQNEAQ (reference sequence). This chain's CDR3 is CASSLWTGALNEKLFF. For the CDR3, the DNA is TGTGCCAGCAGCCTATGGACGGGGGCCCTCAATGAAAAACTGTTTTTT. The complete variable domain, with remaining parts taken from reference TRBV7-9 and TRBJ1-4, reads DTGVSQNPRHKITKRGQNVTFRCDPISEHNRLYWYRQTLGQGPEFLTYFQNEAQLEKSRLLSDRFSAERPKGSFSTLEIQRTEQGDSAMYLCASSLWTGALNEKLFFGSGTQLSVL.

This clone showed up just a few times. The chain has TRBV30 and TRBJ2-1, with 12 bases lining up with TRBD2. Trimming took 2 bases from V and 6 from J; bases not matched to a gene: 5. CDR1 is GTSNPN, CDR2 SVGIG, per germline (reference sequence). This CDR3 has 15 amino acids. CDR3 DNA: TGTGCCTGGAGTAGACTAGCGGGAGTAGGCAATGAGCAGTTCTTC. Its protein product is CAWSRLAGVGNEQFF.

J is TRBJ1-3 and V is TRBV5-6; TRBD1 matches at 8 bases. This CDR3 has 15 amino acids. The V segment lost 8 bases and the J segment 3 bases; nucleotides outside the gene matches: 10. Germline V CDR1 and CDR2: SGHDT, YYEEEE. Here the CDR3 reads CARNEAGGFGNTIYF. CDR3 in DNA: TGTGCCAGGAACGAGGCAGGGGGCTTTGGAAACACCATATATTTT. The full variable domain, completed using reference TRBV5-6 and TRBJ1-3, is DAGVTQSPTHLIKTRGQQVTLRCSPKSGHDTVSWYQQALGQGPQFIFQYYEEEERQRGNFPDRFSGHQFPNYSSELNVNALLLGDSALYLCARNEAGGFGNTIYFGEGSWLTVV.

CDR3 amino acids: CASRSGLGQGAFF. Written as DNA, the CDR3 is TGTGCCAGCAGATCTGGCTTGGGACAGGGAGCTTTCTTT. The chain recombines TRBV28 with TRBJ1-1; 9 bases agree with TRBD1. J was trimmed by 10 bases and V by 6 bases; bases with no gene match: 9. The CDR3 is made up of 13 amino acids. From germline, CDR1 is MDHEN and CDR2 SYDVKM. Full variable domain (outside the CDR3, taken from reference TRBV28 and TRBJ1-1): DVKVTQSSRYLVKRTGEKVFLECVQDMDHENMFWYRQDPGLGLRLIYFSYDVKMKEKGDIPEGYSVSREKKERFSLILESASTNQTSMYLCASRSGLGQGAFFGQGTRLTVV.

The J gene is TRBJ1-1, the V gene TRBV6-1; 8 bases line up with TRBD1. Trimming removed 1 base from V and 5 bases from J; junction bases left unmatched: 6. Germline-derived CDR1 and CDR2 are MNHNS and SASEGT. The CDR3 is 15 residues long. CDR3 nucleotide sequence: TGTGCCAGCAGTGAAGGTGGGACAGGTTCTACTGAAGCTTTCTTT. It encodes CASSEGGTGSTEAFF.

The CDR3 loop reads CASSPTGFGANVLTF. CDR3 sequence (DNA): TGTGCCAGCAGCCCTACAGGGTTCGGGGCCAACGTCCTGACTTTC. The chain uses TRBV5-7 and TRBJ2-6; possibly TRBD1 for D (6 bases). TRBV5-7 is reported as an ORF; its role is uncertain. The V end was cut by 4 bases, the J end by 4 bases, with 12 bases between. This CDR3 contains 15 residues.

The CDR3 loop reads CASSPLRLREINEKLFF. CDR3 nucleotide sequence: TGTGCCAGCTCACCACTGCGCCTGAGGGAAATCAATGAAAAACTGTTTTTT. The rearrangement links TRBV18 to TRBJ1-4; D is undetermined. Trimming shortened V by 1 base and J by 5 bases, and 17 bases separated the two germline ends. The CDR3 consists of 17 residues. Per germline, CDR1 KGHSH and CDR2 LQKENI.

The chain is built from TRBV5-6 and TRBJ2-5; D assignment may be TRBD1 or TRBD2 (5 bases each). CDR1 is SGHDT, CDR2 YYEEEE, per germline. Trimming left V 2 bases short and J 5 bases short, with 16 bases between. The CDR3 spans 15 residues. CDR3 sequence: CASSFSMGRGETQYF. DNA of the CDR3: TGTGCCAGCAGCTTCTCGATGGGGCGCGGGGAGACCCAGTACTTC.

This rearrangement joins TRBV7-7 to TRBJ2-1; D is perhaps TRBD2 (6 bases). This CDR3 is 15 amino acids long. CDR1 is SSHAT, CDR2 FNYEAQ, per germline (reference sequence). The V gene lost 2 bases and the J gene lost 7 bases, with 15 bases spanning the gap. CDR3 nucleotide sequence: TGTGCCAGCAGCTTAAGGGAGGCAGGGCTGAATGAGCAGTTCTTC. Its protein product is CASSLREAGLNEQFF.

The rearrangement uses TRBV6-4 and TRBJ2-3; D gene ambiguous. Germline lookup yields CDR1 MRHNA and CDR2 SNTAGT. This CDR3 has 15 amino acids. The V and J ends lost 0 bases and 0 bases respectively, with 7 bases between them. The CDR3 reads CASSDSEASTDTQYF. The CDR3 region has the DNA TGTGCCAGCAGTGACTCGGAAGCTAGCACAGATACGCAGTATTTT.

The chain combines TRBV9 with TRBJ2-7, with 7 bases identical to TRBD2. Germline assignment: CDR1 SGDLS and CDR2 YYNGEE. With 0 bases clipped from V and 3 bases from J, the junction kept 6 bases outside the gene matches. The CDR3 has 15 amino acids. This CDR3 reads CASSVAPGRVYEQYF. The CDR3 DNA reads as TGTGCCAGCAGCGTAGCGCCAGGGAGGGTCTACGAGCAGTACTTC.

The chain couples TRBV5-1 to TRBJ2-1, with TRBD2 matching 9 bases. V dropped 0 bases and J dropped 8; count of bases not matched to a gene: 6. The germline CDR1 and CDR2 sequences are SGHRS and YFSETQ. The CDR3 has 15 residues. This chain's CDR3 is CASSLDSGRVDEQFF. The CDR3 DNA sequence: TGCGCCAGCAGCTTGGATAGCGGGAGAGTCGATGAGCAGTTCTTC.

This clone was recorded a few times. The chain recombines TRBV9 with TRBJ1-6; D unclear. Germline loops: CDR1 SGDLS, CDR2 YYNGEE. The ends were cut back, 4 bases at V and 6 bases at J, with 17 bases in the middle. This CDR3 contains 16 residues. CDR3 sequence: CASSPHMPGSNSPLHF. CDR3 nucleotide sequence: TGTGCCAGCAGCCCCCACATGCCCGGGAGTAATTCACCCCTCCACTTT.

The V and J genes are TRBV7-9 and TRBJ2-3; D may correspond to TRBD1 or TRBD2 (5 bases each). The V and J ends lost 1 base and 12 bases respectively, with 11 bases between them. The CDR3 extends over 12 amino acids. CDR1 SEHNR and CDR2 FQNEAQ come from the germline V gene (reference sequence). CDR3 bases: TGTGCCAGCAGCTTAGATGGGGGAAAACAGTATTTT. Its protein product is CASSLDGGKQYF. The full variable domain, completed using reference TRBV7-9 and TRBJ2-3, is DTGVSQNPRHKITKRGQNVTFRCDPISEHNRLYWYRQTLGQGPEFLTYFQNEAQLEKSRLLSDRFSAERPKGSFSTLEIQRTEQGDSAMYLCASSLDGGKQYFGPGTRLTVL.